The 3 T cell receptor beta chains given below trace back to one sample, sequenced in a study of blood T cell repertoires in COVID-19. Method: immunoSEQ multiplex PCR; TCRdb's copy keeps in-frame clones and lacks some. The sample lists about 150,000 clones, approximately 87% occurring once. Sequenced material: peripheral blood. The receptors were sampled from a man aged 45-65 years with active COVID-19.

The chain joins TRBV6-5 to TRBJ1-2; D may be TRBD1 (6 bases). Trimming removed 1 base at V and 8 bases at J, with 14 bases between. This CDR3 contains 14 residues. Per the germline V gene, CDR1 is MNHEY and CDR2 is SVGAGI. DNA for the CDR3: TGTGCCAGCAGTTACTTCAGGGGTTCGGGGGGCTACACCTTC. Translation: CASSYFRGSGGYTF.

This chain connects TRBV7-2 to TRBJ1-2; D perhaps matches TRBD1 (6 bases). V was shortened by 0 bases and J by 8 bases, with 7 bases between the two germline ends. The CDR3 runs 12 residues. From germline, CDR1 is SGHTA and CDR2 FQGNSA. CDR3 sequence (DNA): TGTGCCAGCAGCTTAGCACAGGGCGGCTACACCTTC. Protein product: CASSLAQGGYTF.

The V call is TRBV5-1, the J call TRBJ1-2; D possibly corresponds to TRBD1 (6 bases). V shed 0 bases and J shed 8 bases, with 14 bases lying between them. The CDR3 has 14 residues. The germline V gene encodes CDR1 SGHRS and CDR2 YFSETQ. The CDR3 sequence: CASSLEAGGRGYTF. The CDR3 DNA reads TGCGCCAGCAGCTTGGAAGCGGGGGGCCGGGGCTACACCTTC.